Listed below are T cell receptor beta chains from one sample, sequenced in a study of blood T cell repertoires in COVID-19. Here immunoSEQ multiplex PCR was the method, and the copy in TCRdb shows in-frame clones only, minus some. This sample yields about 170,000 clones, of which about 80% are seen a single time; 11% belongs to the top ten. The sample comprised peripheral blood. All receptors derive from a man in his sixties or seventies with active or convalescent COVID-19. Both conserved end residues are part of each CDR3. D genes are given only for firm matches. The size field is filled for only some rows; it gives once, few, many or a size class.

len: 15; v_gene: TRBV6-2/TRBV6-3; d_gene: -; j_gene: TRBJ2-5; abundance: -; CDR3aa: CASSSLLGTPPTQYF; CDR3nt: TGTGCCAGCAGTTCCTTACTAGGGACTCCCCCAACCCAGTACTTC
len: 19; v_gene: TRBV4-2; d_gene: TRBD1; j_gene: TRBJ2-7; abundance: -; CDR3aa: CASSRESFSGGQGLVEQYF; CDR3nt: TGTGCCAGCAGCCGGGAGAGTTTCTCTGGGGGACAGGGATTAGTCGAGCAGTACTTC
len: 16; v_gene: TRBV7-6; d_gene: -; j_gene: TRBJ2-1; abundance: -; CDR3aa: CASSLESIAAGNEQFF; CDR3nt: TGTGCCAGCAGCTTAGAGTCTATAGCTGCCGGCAATGAGCAGTTCTTC
len: 13; v_gene: TRBV2; d_gene: -; j_gene: TRBJ1-1; abundance: -; CDR3aa: CASRDTENTEAFF; CDR3nt: TGTGCCAGCAGGGATACAGAGAACACTGAAGCTTTCTTT
len: 15; v_gene: TRBV5-1; d_gene: -; j_gene: TRBJ2-3; abundance: -; CDR3aa: CASSFTGEGSDTQYF; CDR3nt: TGCGCCAGCAGCTTTACGGGGGAAGGTTCAGATACGCAGTATTTT
len: 15; v_gene: TRBV5-1; d_gene: -; j_gene: TRBJ2-2; abundance: -; CDR3aa: CASSLIGTTTGELFF; CDR3nt: TGCGCCAGCAGCTTGATAGGGACAACCACCGGGGAGCTGTTTTTT
len: 12; v_gene: TRBV19; d_gene: -; j_gene: TRBJ2-5; abundance: -; CDR3aa: CASSRGRETQYF; CDR3nt: TGTGCCAGTAGTAGAGGCCGCGAGACCCAGTACTTC
len: 15; v_gene: TRBV2; d_gene: TRBD1; j_gene: TRBJ1-1; abundance: few; CDR3aa: CASSDRTGAPREAFF; CDR3nt: TGTGCCAGCAGTGATAGGACAGGCGCTCCCCGTGAAGCTTTCTTT
len: 17; v_gene: TRBV6-2/TRBV6-3; d_gene: TRBD1; j_gene: TRBJ1-5; abundance: few; CDR3aa: CASSISHRGQGGQPQHF; CDR3nt: TGTGCCAGCAGTATCTCCCACAGGGGGCAGGGTGGTCAGCCCCAGCATTTT
len: 15; v_gene: TRBV7-7; d_gene: TRBD1; j_gene: TRBJ2-5; abundance: -; CDR3aa: CASSPNTGGQETQYF; CDR3nt: TGTGCCAGCAGCCCCAACACAGGGGGCCAGGAGACCCAGTACTTC
len: 13; v_gene: TRBV29-1; d_gene: -; j_gene: TRBJ1-1; abundance: -; CDR3aa: CSVGAWGETEAFF; CDR3nt: TGCAGCGTTGGGGCCTGGGGGGAAACTGAAGCTTTCTTT
len: 16; v_gene: TRBV28; d_gene: TRBD1; j_gene: TRBJ1-2; abundance: -; CDR3aa: CASSLRSPGQGFGYTF; CDR3nt: TGTGCCAGCAGTTTACGATCCCCGGGACAGGGATTTGGCTACACCTTC
len: 14; v_gene: TRBV6-5; d_gene: TRBD1; j_gene: TRBJ1-2; abundance: -; CDR3aa: CASSKSRQGGGYTF; CDR3nt: TGTGCCAGCAGTAAATCCCGACAGGGAGGCGGCTACACCTTC
len: 15; v_gene: TRBV18; d_gene: -; j_gene: TRBJ1-3; abundance: -; CDR3aa: CASSPPGSSGNTIYF; CDR3nt: TGTGCCAGCTCACCCCCGGGGAGCTCTGGAAACACCATATATTTT
len: 16; v_gene: TRBV7-2; d_gene: TRBD1; j_gene: TRBJ1-2; abundance: once; CDR3aa: CASSLNQGQGAGGYTF; CDR3nt: TGTGCCAGCAGCTTAAACCAGGGACAGGGGGCGGGTGGCTACACCTTC
len: 18; v_gene: TRBV16; d_gene: -; j_gene: TRBJ2-1; abundance: -; CDR3aa: CASSQQPGLSGSYNEQFF; CDR3nt: TGTGCCAGCAGCCAACAACCGGGCCTCTCGGGGTCCTACAATGAGCAGTTCTTC
len: 17; v_gene: TRBV9; d_gene: -; j_gene: TRBJ2-5; abundance: -; CDR3aa: CASSVGPSGGDGETQYF; CDR3nt: TGTGCCAGCAGCGTAGGCCCCTCCGGGGGTGACGGAGAGACCCAGTACTTC
len: 11; v_gene: TRBV30; d_gene: -; j_gene: TRBJ2-1; abundance: few; CDR3aa: CAWSVGGEQFF; CDR3nt: TGTGCCTGGAGTGTCGGAGGGGAGCAGTTCTTC
len: 15; v_gene: TRBV6-5; d_gene: TRBD1; j_gene: TRBJ2-2; abundance: -; CDR3aa: CASSRDRGHTGELFF; CDR3nt: TGTGCCAGCAGCCGGGACAGGGGACACACCGGGGAGCTGTTTTTT
len: 15; v_gene: TRBV7-9; d_gene: -; j_gene: TRBJ1-2; abundance: -; CDR3aa: CASSIPTQGNYGYTF; CDR3nt: TGTGCCAGCAGCATCCCCACTCAGGGTAACTATGGCTACACCTTC
len: 13; v_gene: TRBV6-5; d_gene: TRBD1; j_gene: TRBJ1-1; abundance: -; CDR3aa: CASSTRQGTEAFF; CDR3nt: TGTGCCAGCAGTACCCGACAGGGAACTGAAGCTTTCTTT
len: 15; v_gene: TRBV18; d_gene: TRBD1; j_gene: TRBJ1-6; abundance: -; CDR3aa: CASSLATGGGSPLHF; CDR3nt: TGTGCCAGCTCACTGGCGACAGGGGGAGGTTCACCCCTCCACTTT
len: 13; v_gene: TRBV7-9; d_gene: -; j_gene: TRBJ2-5; abundance: -; CDR3aa: CASRPGGGETQYF; CDR3nt: TGTGCCAGCCGCCCTGGGGGAGGAGAGACCCAGTACTTC
len: 13; v_gene: TRBV2; d_gene: TRBD1; j_gene: TRBJ2-7; abundance: -; CDR3aa: CASLDRDSYEQYF; CDR3nt: TGTGCCAGCCTGGACAGGGACTCCTACGAGCAGTACTTC
len: 13; v_gene: TRBV2; d_gene: -; j_gene: TRBJ2-4; abundance: -; CDR3aa: CASSAGAADIQYF; CDR3nt: TGTGCCAGCAGTGCTGGGGCCGCAGACATTCAGTACTTC
len: 12; v_gene: TRBV29-1; d_gene: -; j_gene: TRBJ1-2; abundance: -; CDR3aa: CSVHLGVYGYTF; CDR3nt: TGCAGCGTTCATTTAGGGGTTTATGGCTACACCTTC
len: 15; v_gene: TRBV19; d_gene: TRBD1; j_gene: TRBJ1-2; abundance: -; CDR3aa: CASTQPGQLLDGYTF; CDR3nt: TGTGCCAGCACTCAACCGGGACAGCTTCTGGATGGCTACACCTTC
len: 15; v_gene: TRBV9; d_gene: TRBD2; j_gene: TRBJ2-1; abundance: -; CDR3aa: CASSVAGTSVPEQFF; CDR3nt: TGTGCCAGCAGCGTAGCTGGGACTAGCGTGCCTGAGCAGTTCTTC
len: 14; v_gene: TRBV5-1; d_gene: TRBD1; j_gene: TRBJ1-1; abundance: once; CDR3aa: CASSPPTGGTEAFF; CDR3nt: TGCGCCAGCAGCCCCCCAACAGGGGGCACTGAAGCTTTCTTT
len: 14; v_gene: TRBV29-1; d_gene: TRBD1; j_gene: TRBJ1-1; abundance: -; CDR3aa: CSVLRAGGDTEAFF; CDR3nt: TGCAGCGTCCTCCGGGCAGGGGGTGACACTGAAGCTTTCTTT
len: 15; v_gene: TRBV5-1; d_gene: -; j_gene: TRBJ1-4; abundance: -; CDR3aa: CASSWSGSTNEKLFF; CDR3nt: TGCGCCAGCAGCTGGAGTGGGTCAACTAATGAAAAACTGTTTTTT
len: 16; v_gene: TRBV13; d_gene: TRBD1; j_gene: TRBJ2-3; abundance: -; CDR3aa: CASSRTYDRDADTQYF; CDR3nt: TGTGCCAGCAGCCGAACTTACGACAGGGACGCAGATACGCAGTATTTT
len: 17; v_gene: TRBV14; d_gene: -; j_gene: TRBJ2-5; abundance: -; CDR3aa: CASSQDSGLGARGTQYF; CDR3nt: TGTGCCAGCAGCCAAGATTCCGGACTGGGTGCCCGTGGGACCCAGTACTTC